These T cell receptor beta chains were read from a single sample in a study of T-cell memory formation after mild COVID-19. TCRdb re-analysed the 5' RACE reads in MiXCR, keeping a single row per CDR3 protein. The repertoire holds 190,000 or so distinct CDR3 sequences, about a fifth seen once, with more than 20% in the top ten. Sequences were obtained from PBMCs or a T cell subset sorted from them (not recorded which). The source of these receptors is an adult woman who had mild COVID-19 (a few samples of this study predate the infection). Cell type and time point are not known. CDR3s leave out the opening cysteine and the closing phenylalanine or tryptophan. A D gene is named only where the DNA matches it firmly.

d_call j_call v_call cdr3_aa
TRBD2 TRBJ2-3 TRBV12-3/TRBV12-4 ASTDELAGGPSTDTQY
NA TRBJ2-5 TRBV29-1 SVWTADFQETQY
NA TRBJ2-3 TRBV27 ASSGYREGGNTQY
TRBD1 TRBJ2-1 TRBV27 ASSSDRVGYNEQF
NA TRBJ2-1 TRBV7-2 ASSLVTYNEQF
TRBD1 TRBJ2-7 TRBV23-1 ASDGQGCPYEQY
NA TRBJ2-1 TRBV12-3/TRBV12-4 ASSFDGPYNEQF
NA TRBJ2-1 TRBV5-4 ASSSRGSYNEQF
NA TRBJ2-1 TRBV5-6 ASSKQSNEQF
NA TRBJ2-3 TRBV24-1 ATSEQGGGTDTQY
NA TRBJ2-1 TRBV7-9 ASSLAMGVPGDNEQF
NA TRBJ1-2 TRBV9 ARTIGGNYGYT
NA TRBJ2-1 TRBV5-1 ASSFPATGTSYNEQF
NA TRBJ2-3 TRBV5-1 ASSLRPVDRWPTDTQY
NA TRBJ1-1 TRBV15 ATSRGGDTEAF
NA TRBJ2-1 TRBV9 ASSVVGLPYNEQF
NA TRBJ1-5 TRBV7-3 ASSLTLALNQPQH
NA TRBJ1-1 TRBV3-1 ASSPLVHTEAF
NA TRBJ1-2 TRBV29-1 SVQESANYGYT
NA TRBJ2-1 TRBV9 ASSRYGGVDNEQF
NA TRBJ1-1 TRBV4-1 ASSIGGGGTEAF
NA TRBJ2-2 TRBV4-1 ASSQDNMVTGELF
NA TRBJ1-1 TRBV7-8 ASSPWTENTEAF
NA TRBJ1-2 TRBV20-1 SASGQPTNYGYT
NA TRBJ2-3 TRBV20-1 SARDPKETDTQY
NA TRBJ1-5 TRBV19 ASSARDSNQPQH
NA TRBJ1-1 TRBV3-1 ASSQAFDTEAF
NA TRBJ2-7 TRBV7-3 ASSLQGSSSYEQY
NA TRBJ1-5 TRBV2 ASSDQGSQPQH